This TCR beta chain was sequenced during a study of response to subunit inactivated influenza vaccine. Study-wide findings and caveats: It was the authors' suggestion that each seasonal influenza vaccination recruits few new T cells.

CDR1 and CDR2 (germline): DFQATT, SNEGSKA (reference sequence). J lost 0 bases, V lost 6 bases, and 15 bases had no gene match. The CDR3 runs 17 residues. With respect to this clonotype: Its antigen is not known.

TCRdb re-called the RT-PCR reads with MiXCR, one entry per CDR3 protein. The sample has hundreds of thousands of distinct CDR3 sequences; more than 15% are singletons. This TCR was recovered from a man aged 50 to 59 who received an inactivated influenza vaccine. Sequenced material: PBMCs from blood, taken about 13 days after vaccination. The rearrangement uses TRBV20-1 and TRBJ2-3; 7 bases line up with TRBD2. The CDR3 DNA sequence: TGCAGTGCCAATGCCATCGAGCGGGGTCTTAGCACAGATACGCAGTATTTT. Amino acid sequence: CSANAIERGLSTDTQYF.